The table lists the clone carrying this T cell receptor beta chain with a few counts. One base away lies a much larger clone, so this may be a sequencing read error. This sample is part of a study of regulatory T cells in long-lasting Graves disease. Time point in this sample: persistent/refractory GD, antithyroid drugs over 5 years with positive TRAb. Scientists built the TCR library using RNA that was extracted from PBMCs. The peripheral blood volume drawn was 7.5 to 10 milliliters, and it was collected into EDTA tubes. Arm-PCR with iRepertoire HTBI primers amplified the CDR3 regions for these TCR beta libraries. From the multiplex PCR reads, TCRdb called clonotypes with MiXCR, one entry per CDR3 protein. Among about 430,000 distinct CDR3 sequences listed, 20% to 25% were seen once. V lost 3 bases to trimming and J lost 2 bases, with 11 bases between them. The CDR3 length is 14 residues.

The chain has TRBV12-3 or TRBV12-4 and TRBJ2-7, with D possibly TRBD1 on 5 matching bases. Sequencing used peripheral blood mononuclear cells (PBMCs), obtained when the disease was refractory, from a patient treated with antithyroid drugs. The origin of this receptor is a female donor with Graves disease. CDR3 in amino acids: CASSLLLGPYEQYF. Written as DNA, the CDR3 is TGTGCCAGCAGTTTGCTTCTGGGGCCCTACGAGCAGTACTTC.